Listed below are T cell receptor beta chains from one sample, sequenced in a study of OX40 agonist ivuxolimab in advanced cancers. Clones were read by immunoSEQ multiplex PCR, and TCRdb kept only the in-frame ones, dropping some. The data show 55,000 to 65,000 clones, with 77% seen just once and around 5.9% held by the top ten. Sequences were derived from CD4+ or CD8+ T cells sorted from blood, sampled in a trial of the OX40 agonist ivuxolimab. The receptors were gathered from an adult with an advanced solid tumor such as melanoma, head and neck, liver or kidney cancer. The conserved cysteine and the conserved F or W are not part of the CDR3 here. Fields, in order: J gene, V gene, CDR3 protein.

>TRBJ1-1|TRBV21-1
ASSSWVFKRGWSTEAF
>TRBJ2-7|TRBV6-6
ATGVYEQY
>TRBJ2-3|TRBV7-6
ASRLASTDTQY
>TRBJ1-2|TRBV28
ASSSSSGYYGYT
>TRBJ1-3|TRBV7-8
ASSFRDTQRPGNTIY
>TRBJ1-6|TRBV28
ASRGHRSNSPLH
>TRBJ2-1|TRBV29-1
SVSGTLSSYNEQF
>TRBJ2-5|TRBV7-8
ASSWSRDKRSNRQETQY
>TRBJ1-2|TRBV19
ASNPGTGVAGYT
>TRBJ2-5|TRBV10-3
AISESWGDETQY
>TRBJ2-1|TRBV7-9
ASSLNDGPNERF
>TRBJ1-2|TRBV6-6
ASSYGAVNYGYT
>TRBJ2-1|TRBV6-5
ASTRSSYNEQF
>TRBJ1-6|TRBV14
ASSHTRDRGLYSPLH
>TRBJ2-7|TRBV5-8
ASSQALRAGTYEQY
>TRBJ2-1|TRBV5-8
ASSRGQGYLNEQF
>TRBJ1-2|TRBV19
ASNSRGQGANGYT
>TRBJ2-3|TRBV7-2
ASSFGRGDTQY
>TRBJ2-3|TRBV5-6
ASSLEGGGTDTQY
>TRBJ1-6|TRBV6-5
ASSYSDSSYNSPLH
>TRBJ2-1|TRBV5-1
ASSLGLQLYNEQF
>TRBJ2-7|TRBV4-3
ASSHGQGDYEQY
>TRBJ2-5|TRBV6-1
ASSPRARRETQY
>TRBJ2-3|TRBV25-1
ASSEYVGTPPY
>TRBJ1-6|TRBV7-9
ASSFADRSSPLH
>TRBJ2-7|TRBV12-5
ASGLVRRRAGNSYEQY
>TRBJ1-3|TRBV29-1
SVPGTGNTIY
>TRBJ2-1|TRBV27
ASSLRRPYNEQF
>TRBJ2-5|TRBV18
ASSSGVGTRETQY
>TRBJ2-1|TRBV27
ASSPRLAGGPGNEQF
>TRBJ1-1|TRBV7-2
ASSLRWDRVNTEAF
>TRBJ2-3|TRBV28
ASSGRDRPRPDTQY
>TRBJ2-3|TRBV6-5
ASRFQGATDTQY
>TRBJ1-2|TRBV6-5
ASSWDTRYGYT
>TRBJ2-1|TRBV10-2
ASGQNSYNEQF
>.|TRBV5-4
ASSARDLSYEQY
>TRBJ2-7|TRBV28
ASSLTGLAGDYEQY
>TRBJ2-2|TRBV4-3
ASSPSVLLGELF
>TRBJ2-7|TRBV5-8
ASRLTGAYEQY
>TRBJ2-3|TRBV18
ASSPPGHNTQY
>TRBJ2-2|TRBV6-5
ASSGQGAGELF
>TRBJ2-7|TRBV5-4
ASSTPSGSLEEQY
>TRBJ2-7|TRBV15
ATSRDRLTDYEQY
>TRBJ2-3|TRBV11-3
ASSPGHSTDTQY
>TRBJ2-5|TRBV5-6
ASSPGLAGVQETQY
>TRBJ1-6|TRBV5-4
ASSWTWVGSYNSPLH
>TRBJ1-2|TRBV15
ATSDGPFDGYT
>TRBJ1-1|TRBV7-2
ASSPRGGNTEAF
>TRBJ1-1|TRBV16
ASNPRGGDTEAF
>TRBJ2-1|TRBV29-1
SVRSGQGAYNEQF
>TRBJ2-7|TRBV7-9
ASTQDRRTYEQY